The clone carrying this T cell receptor beta chain was detected only a few times. The data derive from a study of blood T cell repertoires in COVID-19. This table comes from immunoSEQ multiplex PCR, and its TCRdb copy is limited to in-frame clones, with some not included. The data hold around 88,000 clones, with 81% observed a single time. The ends lost 1 base at V and 8 bases at J; junction bases unmatched: 2. CDR1 is SGDLS, CDR2 YYNGEE, per germline. This CDR3 comprises 13 residues. V gene TRBV9 combines with J gene TRBJ2-4; 8 positions agree with TRBD2. This clonotype was obtained from an elderly woman with acute or convalescent COVID-19. Sequences were obtained from peripheral blood. CDR3 nucleotide sequence: TGTGCCAGCAGCGTATCGGGGGGGCACATTCAGTACTTC. Residues: CASSVSGGHIQYF.